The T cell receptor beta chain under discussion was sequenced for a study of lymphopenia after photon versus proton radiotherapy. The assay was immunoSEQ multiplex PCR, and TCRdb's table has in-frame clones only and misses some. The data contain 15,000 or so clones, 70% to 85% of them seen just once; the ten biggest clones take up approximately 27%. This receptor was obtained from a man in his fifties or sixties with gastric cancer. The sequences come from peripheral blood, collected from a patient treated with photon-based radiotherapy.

The CDR3 loop is CASSTRGANTGELFF. The CDR3 DNA sequence: TGCGCCAGCAGCACACGGGGGGCGAACACCGGGGAGCTGTTTTTT. The V and J genes are TRBV5-1 and TRBJ2-2; 7 bases line up with TRBD2. The V and J ends lost 4 bases and 0 bases, in that order; junction bases with no gene match: 3. Per germline, CDR1 SGHRS and CDR2 YFSETQ. This CDR3 spans 15 amino acids.